This entry describes one T cell receptor beta chain. Its cognate antigen has yet to be identified. Base qualities are not recorded, but no much larger clone differs from it by a single base. V and J lose 1 base and 1 base, and a span of 10 bases separates them. Measured from the cysteine to the phenylalanine, the CDR3 is 15 residues long. Just CDR3 DNA is preserved here, 45 bases in frame from base 1. CDR1 and CDR2 are read off the germline V gene (reference sequence) as MNHEY and SMNVEV. The sample is drawn from a study of Ad26.COV2.S vaccination and SARS-CoV-2 variants (dated by TCRdb to the early 2020s). Study-wide context: Donors in the vaccine arm were drawn from COV1001, a multicentre, randomized, double-blind, placebo-controlled phase I-IIa trial testing Ad26.COV2.S in healthy adults. TCRbeta repertoire sequencing served as the tool for gauging how specific and how broad the SARS-CoV-2-reactive T cell receptors were following Ad26.COV2.S vaccination. Blinding of investigators to trial group allocation was maintained during experiments and outcome assessment. Trial participants were randomized into five groups of five, in which low-dose or high-dose Ad26.COV2.S was given once or twice, or placebo was given on both occasions. A total of about 30 samples were included in the TCR-sequenced set, comprising around 19 Ad26.COV2.S vaccine recipients, 5 placebo recipients and 8 SARS-CoV-2 convalescent individuals. Ad26.COV2.S was administered intramuscularly at 5 x 10^10 or 1 x 10^11 viral particles, either as a single shot or as two shots given 56 days apart. Results the study describes overall, beyond this receptor: Vaccine and placebo recipients had similar non-spike TCR breadth, a finding consistent with the vaccine containing only spike. Higher spike-specific TCR breadth was observed in Ad26.COV2.S recipients than in placebo recipients (P = 0.0014). The study lacked the statistical power to compare responses across vaccine doses or regimens. It was noted by the authors that total T cell responses may have been underestimated by the TCR breadth and depth analyses. After vaccination, spike-specific CD8+ and CD4+ T cell responses were reported to show substantial breadth.

The sample's treatment or condition, from its label and the paper: about 20 received Ad26.COV2.S at low or high dose, single or two shots; roughly five received placebo; per-sample allocation not given. Repertoires of vaccine and placebo recipients were sequenced from samples taken on day 63 after the first injection. Cohort 1b enrolled 20 to 30 adults aged 18-55 years at a single site in Boston, USA, between 29 July and 7 August 2020. Ad26.COV2.S consisted of a replication-incompetent adenovirus type 26 vector by which a prefusion-stabilized SARS-CoV-2 spike protein from the original Wuhan strain was expressed. The immunoSEQ Assay was the method used to sequence TCRbeta CDR3 regions. After extraction, genomic DNA underwent amplification by bias-controlled multiplex PCR, followed by high-throughput sequencing. As for the authors' bioinformatics: Collapsing and filtering of sequences were performed to quantify the absolute abundance of each unique TCRbeta CDR3 region. T cell fraction was estimated by normalization of TCRbeta template counts to usable DNA, with usable DNA being measured through amplification of reference genes present in all nucleated cells. Repertoire TCRs were annotated as SARS-CoV-2-specific by exact matching of V gene, CDR3 amino acid sequence and J gene to a known reactive TCR set. The reference SARS-CoV-2 TCR set came from MIRA and was filtered for enrichment in COVID-19-positive ImmuneCODE repertoires, removing public or cross-reactive TCRs. Using the MIRA antigens, annotated TCRs were further analysed by specific ORF or by position within an ORF. Breadth was defined as the number of annotated unique rearrangements divided by the total number of unique productive rearrangements, and depth was defined as the summed frequency of the annotated unique rearrangements. Two-sided Wilcoxon rank-sum tests were used to compare TCR breadth between groups. TCRdb carries this immuneACCESS record with in-frame sequences only. Its versions omit some clonotypes, under half of them owing to an unresolved V gene in the studies checked, with the rest unexplained. From that table come the V and J calls and clone size; the DNA was used to work out D and trimming. This sample is represented by about 350,000 clones; about 87% of them were singletons. Around 6.4% of the sample belongs to the ten largest clones.

Sample: peripheral blood, taken in a trial of Ad26.COV2.S vaccine versus placebo. Recombination joined TRBV27 with TRBJ1-1, with the D gene too uncertain to name. The origin of this receptor is a person between 18 and 59 years old who received the Ad26.COV2.S COVID-19 vaccine or a placebo. This receptor has the CDR3 CASSLYLGTNTEAFF. The bases are TGTGCCAGCAGTTTATATCTGGGTACGAACACTGAAGCTTTCTTT.